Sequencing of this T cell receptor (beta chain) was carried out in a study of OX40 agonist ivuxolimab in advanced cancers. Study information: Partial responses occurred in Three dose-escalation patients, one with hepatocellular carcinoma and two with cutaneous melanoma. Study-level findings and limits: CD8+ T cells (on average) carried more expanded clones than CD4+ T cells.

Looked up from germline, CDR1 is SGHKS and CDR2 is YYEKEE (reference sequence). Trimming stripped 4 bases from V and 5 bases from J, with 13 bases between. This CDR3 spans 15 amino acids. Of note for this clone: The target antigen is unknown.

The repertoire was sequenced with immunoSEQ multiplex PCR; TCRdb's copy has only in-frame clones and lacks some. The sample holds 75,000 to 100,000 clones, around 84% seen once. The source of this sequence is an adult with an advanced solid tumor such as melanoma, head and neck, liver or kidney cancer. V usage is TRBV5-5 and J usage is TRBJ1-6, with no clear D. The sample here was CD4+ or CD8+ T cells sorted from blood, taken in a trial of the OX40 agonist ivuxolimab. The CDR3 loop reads CASSRNPVNNSPLHF. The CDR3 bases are TGTGCCAGCAGCAGAAACCCCGTTAATAATTCACCCCTCCACTTT.